This T cell receptor (beta chain) was retrieved from a study of T cell responses to AZD1222 COVID-19 vaccine. The study, taken as a whole, reports: The study found Spike-specific TCR breadth and depth rose after two AZD1222 doses.

A note on this clone: Its antigen is not identified.

The CDR3 loop spans 17 amino acids. Germline V lookup: CDR1 KGHSH, CDR2 LQKENI. The ends were cut back, 1 base at V and 6 bases at J, with 21 bases in the middle. Sequencing used immunoSEQ multiplex PCR; TCRdb keeps in-frame clones, though not all of them. Of about 66,000 clones in the sample, 60% to 85% are singletons; the top ten hold less than 4.5%. The clonotype originates from an adult who received the AZD1222 COVID-19 vaccine. The specimen comprised peripheral blood, sampled 28 days after the second AZD1222 dose. J is TRBJ1-1 and V is TRBV18; a weak D match, TRBD1 (6 bases). For the CDR3, the DNA is TGTGCCAGCTCACCACAACGCGGGGGCGAGGGAAATTCTGAAGCTTTCTTT. Translation gives CASSPQRGGEGNSEAFF.